The clone carrying this TCR beta chain was found many times. The germline V gene encodes CDR1 LGHNA and CDR2 YSLEER. CDR3 length: 14 amino acids. The V end was cut by 1 base, the J end by 10 bases, with 11 bases between. MiXCR, run by TCRdb on the RT-PCR reads, gives a single entry per CDR3 protein. The data contain about 700,000 distinct CDR3 sequences, 14% of them singletons. The rearrangement joins TRBV4-3 to TRBJ1-6; possible D gene TRBD1, 5 bases. Material for sequencing was memory CD4+ T cells from blood. The receptor's source is a female donor in good health, serving as a healthy control. The CDR3 spells CASSQGREVSPLHF. CDR3 sequence (DNA): TGCGCCAGCAGCCAAGGCAGGGAAGTCTCACCCCTCCACTTT.